In this sample, the clone carrying this TCR beta chain turned up once. This specimen comes from a study of shared clonotypes between healthy human individuals. The repertoire was sequenced with immunoSEQ multiplex PCR; TCRdb's copy has only in-frame clones and lacks some. The data hold a few million clones, with almost 96% observed a single time. The CDR3 is made up of 17 amino acids. Per germline, CDR1 LNHNV and CDR2 YYDKDF (reference sequence). Between the trimmed V and J ends, which lost 0 bases and 6 bases, there was a span of 18 bases. This sequence joins TRBV15 and TRBJ2-1; a possible D gene is TRBD2 (6 bases). Specimen: naive CD4+ T cells sorted from blood. Subset given: CD45RA+ positively selected. The TCR comes from a man younger than 30 in good health. The CDR3 protein is CATSRDLGDLAGNEQFF. CDR3 in DNA: TGTGCCACCAGCAGAGATTTAGGGGACTTAGCCGGCAATGAGCAGTTCTTC.